This T cell receptor beta chain comes out of a study of cytomegalovirus exposure and HLA in healthy donors (dated by TCRdb to about 2017). In terms of the full investigation: In an earlier analysis of under 750 of the donors, approximately 300 Gb of sequence data and 117 million unique TCR beta sequences from about 179 million T cells were reported. An early release covering roughly 600 HLA-typed donors comprised around 300 gigabases of sequencing data and around 85 million unique TCR sequences. Of the roughly 400 genotyped donors, roughly 85% fell in the genetic ancestry cluster associated with self-reported Caucasian donors. The study was designed to test whether signatures of past pathogen exposure could be identified by cataloging public T cell receptors. The study used immunosequencing to profile the T cell repertoires of several hundred subjects and linked those repertoires to cytomegalovirus serostatus. A separate validation cohort of roughly 110 different subjects was used in addition to the 666-subject first cohort. High-throughput TCR immunosequencing, statistical association of individual TCRs with disease status, and machine learning were combined to predict cytomegalovirus infection status. To study patterns of TCR occurrence, a later analysis re-analyzed previously published TCR beta repertoires from just over 650 donors and added high-resolution HLA genotyping. In the later analysis, no new phenotypic data were used to find candidate immune exposures; instead, reliance was placed on TCR beta sequences and their occurrence across donors. To decide whether each TCR beta V gene segment behaved as functional or pseudogenic, an earlier analysis of approximately 590 of the donors relied on high-throughput TCR beta sequencing. Donor age, sex, ethnicity and CMV serostatus were compiled together with the repertoire data. A later genetic analysis used genome-wide SNP genotypes for about three fifths of the 666 donors, treating that subset as a discovery cohort. Every repertoire in the discovery cohort had been generated on one and the same sequencing platform. HLA typing covered class I and class II loci at four-digit resolution. Typing coverage varied by locus: roughly 620-630 donors for A, B, C, DRB1 and DQB1; roughly 560 for DQA1; 606 for DPA1; under 490 for DPB1. Four to six DR-DQ haplotypes were handled as single units for association and clustering, since linkage in the cohort was strong. Among some 400 genotyped donors of the cohort, an average of roughly 230,000 unique TCR beta nucleotide sequences was sequenced per donor, of which about 18% were non-productive. Here is what the overall study found, with its caveats: In a later analysis, several top co-occurrence clusters were reported to appear linked to parvovirus B19, influenza, CMV and Epstein-Barr virus. Most TCR sequences were observed very rarely across donors, whereas some public TCRs were present in many individuals. When HLA alleles, especially DR and DQ, strongly co-occurred, attributing TCR associations to individual alleles was difficult. Because the 87-base-pair reads could not distinguish some IMGT-functional V segments, including TRBV6-2 and TRBV6-3, those segments were excluded. Compared with equally common non-associated chains, HLA-associated TCR beta chains in a later analysis were more clonally expanded and had lower generation probabilities. In a later analysis, the rate of TCR association differed among HLA loci, with DRB1 alleles having the most associated TCRs and HLA-C alleles having the fewest. The presence/absence analyses assumed that sequencing depth was roughly uniform across donors, and that assumption may not be true. In the study, some 160 TCR beta chains were listed as associated with cytomegalovirus. Most CMV-associated TCR beta chains appeared to be HLA-restricted in a later analysis, and the HLA associations seemed to be driven largely by CMV exposure. In a later analysis, some 18,000 TCR beta sequences were associated with specific HLA alleles at a false discovery rate of 0.05. The classifier was reported to diagnose cytomegalovirus status with high specificity and sensitivity in both the original cohort and the validation cohort. A further reported finding was that TCR beta sequences accurately predicted the HLA-A and HLA-B alleles for most subjects in the first cohort. Linkage disequilibrium might explain the correlated functional status among segregating V segments, but an unknown experimental factor could not be ruled out. A cluster of highly shared sequence variants was judged likely to represent a technical artifact of the sequencing pipeline. The authors suggested that the approach could potentially be extended to other disease states and immunological phenotypes. Compared with the approximately 670-donor mean, donors in an Asian-associated ancestry cluster had fewer N-insertions in productive TCRs, according to a later genetic analysis. In this cohort, only TCR beta chains were sequenced, and detectable features were limited by the absence of alpha or paired-chain data. In an earlier analysis of 587 of the donors, most TCR beta V segments appeared in productive rearrangements about 87% or about 30% of the time, broadly matching IMGT annotations. For the cohort, immune exposure information was limited to CMV serostatus. Three of the identified cytomegalovirus-associated TCR beta chains were confirmed in vitro to be specific for cytomegalovirus antigens. Fewer than 20 rarely observed V segments, including chromosome 9 orphons, were excluded from the earlier analysis of just under 600 of the donors because counts were too low. Because HLA typing was missing for some donors at each locus, association tests included only the typed subset. V-gene and J-gene trimming of TCR beta chains was associated with a missense DCLRE1C variant in a later genetic analysis, and the association was replicated in an independent cohort.

Libraries came from the immunoSEQ multiplex PCR assay. For the multiplex PCR, a mixture combining 60 forward primers for TCR Vbeta segments and 13 reverse primers for TCR Jbeta segments was used. Amplification of the CDR3 region of rearranged TCR beta genes was performed with a multiplex PCR assay on genomic DNA. Amplified TCR beta libraries were sequenced as 87-base-pair reads on the Illumina HiSeq System. In the paper's pipeline: A later analysis counted 75 million to 100 million unique TCR beta chains across the 640 or so repertoires, and 10 million to 11 million of these chains were shared by at least two donors. To remove PCR and sequencing errors, raw reads were error-corrected and collapsed into unique sequences using a nearest-neighbor algorithm that merged closely related sequences. Alignment of CDR3 sequences to IMGT reference sequences was used to assign V, D and J gene segments. Each retained sequence needed at least a six-nucleotide match to both a V gene segment and a J gene segment. A rearrangement counted as productive if the CDR3 had no stop codons and remained in frame with V and J, and every other rearrangement counted as non-productive. CDR3 was defined by IMGT convention, running from the second conserved V-encoded cysteine to the conserved J-encoded phenylalanine. In an earlier analysis of approximately 500 of the donors, sequences lacking an unambiguous match to a single V gene segment were excluded. An earlier analysis of a few hundred of the donors called V segments functional above 56.7% productive rearrangements and segregating when the between-donor standard deviation exceeded 5%. A statistical classification framework was built for diagnosing cytomegalovirus status from the catalog of TCR beta chain sequences. V and J gene assignment, in a later analysis, came from comparing TCR nucleotide sequences with IMGT/GENE-DB human TR gene sequences. A later analysis assigned CDR3 sequences and most-parsimonious VDJ recombination scenarios with the TCRdist pipeline. In a later analysis, each TCR beta chain was defined by its CDR3 amino acid sequence together with its V-gene family, and reads without a unique V-gene family were excluded. A later analysis removed 500 to 650 highly shared, low-generation-probability nucleotide sequences to deal with suspected cross-contamination and a sequencing artifact. In a later analysis, a clonal expansion index was calculated for each public chain from normalized within-repertoire ranks of inferred template counts. In a later analysis, generation probabilities were computed with a VDJ recombination model fitted to out-of-frame rearrangements, and the resulting probabilities were checked against IGoR. In a later analysis, hypergeometric tests were used to score TCR-TCR, TCR-HLA and TCR-CMV co-occurrence, with a repertoire-size bias correction applied to TCR pairs. To estimate false discovery rates, a later analysis permuted the HLA or CMV assignments 20 times. In a later analysis, co-occurring TCRs were grouped with DBSCAN, and TCRdist sequence similarity was added when clustering was performed within HLA-allele-positive subsets. For co-occurrence clustering, repertoires with fewer than 30,000 or more than 120,000 public chains were excluded, along with a handful of repertoires with anomalous nucleotide sharing. In its TCRdb copy, this immuneACCESS table keeps in-frame sequences only and misses some clones. Where compared with another copy, unresolved V genes explain less than half of these, and the others have no known cause. V, J and clone size are taken as reported in that table, and D and trimming were inferred from the DNA itself. The table for this sample lists 210,000 or so clones; 70% to 80% of them were counted only once. About 16% of the sample is in the top ten clones.

As to this clone: The antigen it recognizes is unknown. Base-call qualities are not available, and no considerably larger clone is one nucleotide away.

CDR1 and CDR2 were assigned from the germline V gene as MGHRA and YSYEKL. From the cysteine up to the phenylalanine, the CDR3 has a length of 14 residues. Here the CDR3 DNA is all that survives: 42 bases in frame from base 1. V is shortened by 1 base, J by 1 base, and the region joining them spans 5 bases. The cohort comprised 666 healthy bone marrow donors. At the time of sampling, every cohort member was nominally healthy, though immune exposures that went unrecorded were likely present. The donor was CMV seronegative and was included in the group of about 350 seronegative cohort members. Every donor gave a peripheral blood sample, and the peripheral blood mononuclear cells from that sample were used for TCR beta sequencing. The Qiagen DNeasy Blood Extraction Kit was used to extract genomic DNA from the blood cell samples.

Recombination joined TRBV4-1 with TRBJ1-5; the D gene is not confidently resolved. Sequenced material: PBMCs. The receptor was derived from a man in his forties or fifties in good health and CMV-seronegative. CDR3 region: CASSQARSNQPQHF. Here is the DNA: TGCGCCAGCAGCCAAGCTAGGAGCAATCAGCCCCAGCATTTT.